This passage covers 11 T cell receptor beta chains from one sample sequenced in a study of cytomegalovirus exposure and HLA in healthy donors. Both 60 Vbeta primers and 13 Jbeta primers went into the PCR. Assay: immunoSEQ multiplex PCR; the TCRdb copy retains only in-frame clones and omits some. The data show some 120,000 clones, about 59% seen once. Sequencing was done on a sample of PBMCs. These receptor sequences come from a woman aged 40 to 55 in good health and CMV-seropositive.

The chain is built from TRBV7-8 and TRBJ2-7, with 7 positions matching TRBD1. Germline values: CDR1 SGHVS, CDR2 FQNEAQ. Trimming cost V 1 base and J 4 bases; bases outside gene matches: 7. The CDR3 is 15 residues long. CDR3 sequence reads: CASSLVQGSEYEQYF. In DNA form, the CDR3 reads TGTGCCAGCAGCTTAGTACAGGGGTCTGAATACGAGCAGTACTTC.

With regard to this clone: At one end, the junction sequence differs from germline, possibly due to a read error. This same CDR3 is encoded by further DNA sequences in the sample. The rearrangement joins TRBV13 to TRBJ1-1, with 8 bases that match TRBD1. The CDR3 is 12 residues long. From germline, CDR1 is PRHDT and CDR2 FYEKMQ (reference sequence). The CDR3 DNA reads TGCGCCAGCAGCTTAACCCGACAGGGGGCTTTCTTT. This encodes CASSLTRQGAFF.

This sequence joins TRBV19 and TRBJ2-7, with 10 bases aligning to TRBD1. The trim removed 5 bases at V and 7 bases at J, leaving 8 bases unmatched. The CDR3 length is 14 residues. CDR1 and CDR2 from the germline V gene are LNHDA and SQIVND (reference sequence). This chain's CDR3 is CASSAGQGSLEQYF. The CDR3 DNA reads as TGTGCCAGTAGTGCGGGACAGGGGAGTCTGGAGCAGTACTTC. The complete variable domain, with remaining parts taken from reference TRBV19 and TRBJ2-7, reads DGGITQSPKYLFRKEGQNVTLSCEQNLNHDAMYWYRQDPGQGLRLIYYSQIVNDFQKGDIAEGYSVSREKKESFPLTVTSAQKNPTAFYLCASSAGQGSLEQYFGPGTRLTVT.

The chain joins TRBV18 to TRBJ1-2; D is perhaps TRBD1 (6 bases). Trimming took off 1 base at V and 5 bases at J, with 20 bases between the two ends. Looked up from germline, CDR1 is KGHSH and CDR2 is LQKENI. This CDR3 contains 17 residues. The CDR3 DNA reads as TGTGCCAGCTCACCACGAACAGGGCACCCTCTTGGATATGGCTACACCTTC. As protein: CASSPRTGHPLGYGYTF.

This chain uses TRBV28 with TRBJ2-3, with a tentative D call TRBD2 (5 bases). Germline loops: CDR1 MDHEN, CDR2 SYDVKM. The CDR3 runs 13 residues. V lost 2 bases, J lost 12 bases, and 15 bases lay in between. The DNA of the CDR3 is TGTGCCAGCAGTTTAGAGCTAGCATTAAATCAGTATTTT. Translation gives CASSLELALNQYF. The whole variable domain, remainder taken from reference TRBV28 and TRBJ2-3, is DVKVTQSSRYLVKRTGEKVFLECVQDMDHENMFWYRQDPGLGLRLIYFSYDVKMKEKGDIPEGYSVSREKKERFSLILESASTNQTSMYLCASSLELALNQYFGPGTRLTVL.

The chain uses TRBV29-1 and TRBJ2-5, with 7 positions matching TRBD1. Gene TRBJ2-7 matches the end of the DNA better, so the J call may be wrong. Germline CDR1 and CDR2: SQVTM and ANQGSEA. This CDR3 has 11 residues. CDR3 sequence reads: CSAQGTYEQYF. For the CDR3, the DNA is TGCAGCGCACAGGGGACCTACGAGCAGTACTTC.

The chain is built from TRBV6-6 and TRBJ2-1; TRBD2 is a possible D gene (5 bases). CDR1 is MNHNY and CDR2 is SVGAGI in the germline V gene (reference sequence). The length of the CDR3 is 14 residues. The germline V and J ends were trimmed by 4 bases and 5 bases, with 12 bases remaining between them. CDR3: CASSFRAEDNEQFF. DNA of the CDR3: TGTGCCAGCAGTTTCCGAGCGGAGGACAATGAGCAGTTCTTC.

This chain links TRBV6-5 with TRBJ2-1, with a possible D match to TRBD2 (5 bases). Germline CDR1 and CDR2: MNHEY and SVGAGI. This CDR3 contains 13 residues. V shed 6 bases and J shed 3 bases, with 9 bases lying between them. The CDR3, as DNA: TGTGCCAGCAGCATTAGCGACTACAATGAGCAGTTCTTC. This sequence encodes CASSISDYNEQFF.

The CDR3 is CASSFPGQGPRVRPQHF. CDR3 DNA: TGTGCCAGCAGTTTTCCGGGACAGGGGCCCAGGGTCCGGCCCCAGCATTTT. J is TRBJ1-5 and V is TRBV2, with 10 bases lining up with TRBD1. The CDR3 runs to 17 residues. The V gene's germline CDR1 is SNHLY and CDR2 FYNNEI. V was clipped by 5 bases and J by 9 bases; unmatched bases: 16. Full variable domain (outside the CDR3, taken from reference TRBV2 and TRBJ1-5): EPEVTQTPSHQVTQMGQEVILRCVPISNHLYFYWYRQILGQKVEFLVSFYNNEISEKSEIFDDQFSVERPDGSNFTLKIRSTKLEDSAMYFCASSFPGQGPRVRPQHFGDGTRLSIL.

The chain has TRBV7-8 and TRBJ2-5; weak D call: TRBD2 (7 bases). Per germline, CDR1 SGHVS and CDR2 FQNEAQ. The CDR3 covers 15 residues. Trimming shortened V by 1 base and J by 5 bases, and 14 bases separated the two germline ends. The CDR3 protein is CASSLVGGASETQYF. DNA of the CDR3: TGTGCCAGCAGCTTAGTAGGGGGGGCGTCGGAGACCCAGTACTTC.

The rearrangement links TRBV29-1 to TRBJ2-1; D gene ambiguous. Germline CDR1 and CDR2: SQVTM and ANQGSEA. This CDR3 is built from 10 residues. V lost 5 bases, J lost 6 bases, and 5 bases lay in between. The CDR3 sequence is CSVRSNEQFF. The CDR3 coding sequence is TGCAGCGTTCGGTCCAATGAGCAGTTCTTC.